The 5 T cell receptor beta chains below were found in one sample sequenced in a study of blood T cell repertoires in COVID-19. Clones were sequenced by immunoSEQ multiplex PCR, and TCRdb holds only the in-frame ones, with some missing. The sample gives around 30,000 clones, more than 80% of which show up once; 0.55% is in the top ten. The sequenced sample was peripheral blood. The receptors were sampled from a woman between 40 and 50 years old with active or convalescent COVID-19.

The CDR3 region has the DNA TGCGCCAGCAGCTTGGTGGGCGGGACTCCGAACAATGAGCAGTTCTTC. Protein sequence: CASSLVGGTPNNEQFF. The chain uses TRBV5-1 and TRBJ2-1, with a weak D call TRBD2 (6 bases). V was clipped by 0 bases and J by 5 bases, with 15 bases between them. Germline V gives CDR1 SGHRS, CDR2 YFSETQ. The CDR3 loop spans 16 amino acids. The whole variable domain, filled in from reference TRBV5-1 and TRBJ2-1, reads KAGVTQTPRYLIKTRGQQVTLSCSPISGHRSVSWYQQTPGQGLQFLFEYFSETQRNKGNFPGRFSGRQFSNSRSEMNVSTLELGDSALYLCASSLVGGTPNNEQFFGPGTRLTVL.

As regards this clone: Other DNA sequences in the same sample also yield this CDR3. The J gene is TRBJ2-1, the V gene TRBV28, with D possibly matching TRBD2 (6 bases). The V end was cut by 5 bases, the J end by 10 bases, with 9 bases between. Germline CDR1 and CDR2: MDHEN and SYDVKM. The CDR3 runs to 11 residues. The CDR3 loop reads CASSLSGEQFF. CDR3 DNA: TGTGCCAGCAGTCTCAGCGGGGAGCAGTTCTTC. Together with reference TRBV28 and TRBJ2-1, the CDR3 gives the full variable domain: DVKVTQSSRYLVKRTGEKVFLECVQDMDHENMFWYRQDPGLGLRLIYFSYDVKMKEKGDIPEGYSVSREKKERFSLILESASTNQTSMYLCASSLSGEQFFGPGTRLTVL.

V gene TRBV4-1 combines with J gene TRBJ1-2; 11 bases fit TRBD1. V gave up 8 bases and J gave up 7 bases; unmatched junction bases: 12. This CDR3 is built from 15 residues. CDR1 MGHRA and CDR2 YSYEKL come from the germline V gene. The CDR3: CASQLDRGPVVGYTF. The CDR3, as DNA: TGCGCCAGCCAGTTGGACAGGGGGCCTGTCGTTGGCTACACCTTC.

The chain recombines TRBV6-5 with TRBJ1-2; tentatively, D is TRBD1 (5 bases). The CDR3 contains 13 residues. With 7 bases removed from V and 4 bases from J, the gap between germline ends came to 13 bases. CDR1 MNHEY and CDR2 SVGAGI come from the germline V gene. This chain's CDR3 is CASIDEGLYGYTF. The CDR3 nucleotides are TGTGCCAGCATCGACGAGGGACTCTATGGCTACACCTTC.

This clone was observed a single time. The chain carries TRBV12-3 or TRBV12-4 and TRBJ2-7; D unresolved. Trimming pared 2 bases from V and 3 bases from J, leaving 8 bases between. CDR3 length: 13 residues. The CDR3 spells CASSLLGHYEQYF. In DNA, the CDR3 is TGTGCCAGCAGTTTACTTGGCCACTACGAGCAGTACTTC.